This is a list of T cell receptor beta chains from one sample in a study of regulatory T cells in long-lasting Graves disease. MiXCR was run by TCRdb on the multiplex PCR reads, yielding one entry per CDR3 protein. The repertoire has about 530,000 distinct CDR3 sequences, 15% to 20% of them found once; the top ten carry 25%. The sample also formed part of further work on T cells in Graves' hyperthyroidism and ophthalmopathy.

Material: peripheral blood mononuclear cells (PBMCs), obtained at new diagnosis, from a patient treated with antithyroid drugs. Receptor source: a woman aged 35-60 years with Graves disease. Each CDR3 is given with its conserved first and last residue. Each record gives: CDR3 DNA, CDR3 protein, D gene, V gene, J gene, clone size. A D gene is named only where the DNA matches it firmly. Size is omitted from some rows. Given values are once, few, many or a class for expanded clones.

TGTGCCAGCCAACGGGGAGGCAAGAACACTGAAGCTTTCTTT	CASQRGGKNTEAFF	-	TRBV28	TRBJ1-1	many
TGTGCCAGCAGTTACTCGATACCCAAACGGGCAGGGTGGAACACTGAAGCTTTCTTT	CASSYSIPKRAGWNTEAFF	-	TRBV6-5	TRBJ1-1	many
TGCGCCAGCAACCTAGGGGAAGTTAATGAAAAACTGTTTTTT	CASNLGEVNEKLFF	-	TRBV5-1	TRBJ1-4	-
TGTGCCAGCTCACCGAAGGCCAGGGGGCGAGTCGAGCAGTACTTC	CASSPKARGRVEQYF	TRBD1	TRBV18	TRBJ2-7	many
TGCAGTGCAGGTTCCTACCCGGAAAGCAATCAGCCCCAGCATTTT	CSAGSYPESNQPQHF	-	TRBV20-1	TRBJ1-5	many
TGTGCCAGCAGCTTAGATGGAGGGGTCTATTCTGGAAACACCATATATTTT	CASSLDGGVYSGNTIYF	-	TRBV11-2	TRBJ1-3	-
TGTGCCACCTCACCGGGGGGCTACGCTGAAGCTTTCTTT	CATSPGGYAEAFF	-	TRBV24-1	TRBJ1-1	many
TGCAGTGCGAGACGGGGGTACGAGCAGTACTTC	CSARRGYEQYF	-	TRBV20-1	TRBJ2-7	many
TGTGCCAGCAGTTTAGGGGGGATAAACACTGAAGCTTTCTTT	CASSLGGINTEAFF	-	TRBV12-3/TRBV12-4	TRBJ1-1	many
TGTGCCAGGTCCACCGGAGGGCAGTTCTTC	CARSTGGQFF	-	TRBV2	TRBJ2-1	-
TGTGCCAGCAGCTTAGTGCACCCCTACGAGCAGTACTTC	CASSLVHPYEQYF	-	TRBV5-1	TRBJ2-7	many
TGTGCCAGCAGTTACGGGGCGACCTCTGGAAACACCATATATTTT	CASSYGATSGNTIYF	-	TRBV6-5	TRBJ1-3	many
TGTGCCAGCAGTTCCGGGACATGGGGCAATCAGCCCCAGCATTTT	CASSSGTWGNQPQHF	-	TRBV28	TRBJ1-5	-
TGTGCCAGCAGCCAAGATGAGACCTGGGACGAGCAGTACTTC	CASSQDETWDEQYF	-	TRBV3-1	TRBJ2-7	once
TGCAGTGCTTTTAGCGGGGGGGCGGCCTACAATGAGCAGTTCTTC	CSAFSGGAAYNEQFF	TRBD2	TRBV20-1	TRBJ2-1	few
TGTGCCAGCGGCGGGGGGCCCTCCTACGAGCAGTACTTC	CASGGGPSYEQYF	TRBD2	TRBV2	TRBJ2-7	many
TGCGCCAGCAGCTTGGTACAGGGCTACGGGGAGCTGTTTTTT	CASSLVQGYGELFF	-	TRBV5-1	TRBJ2-2	-
TGCGCCAGCAGCCTCTTTGGGACAGACAACCGCTTCGCTTATAATTCACCCCTCCACTTT	CASSLFGTDNRFAYNSPLHF	TRBD1	TRBV5-1	TRBJ1-6	-
TGTGCCAGCAGTGAAGGTTACAGGGGGATGACTGAAGCTTTCTTT	CASSEGYRGMTEAFF	TRBD1	TRBV6-1	TRBJ1-1	many
TGTGCCAGCACCCGAGGGGGAGCCAAAAACATTCAGTACTTC	CASTRGGAKNIQYF	-	TRBV3-1	TRBJ2-4	few
TGTGCCAGCAGCTTAGCGGAAGGTTCCGGGTTCTTAACCTACAATGAGCAGTTCTTC	CASSLAEGSGFLTYNEQFF	-	TRBV7-2	TRBJ2-1	many
TGTGCCAGCAGCTCCCGGGACCTATACGGAAAACTGTTTTTT	CASSSRDLYGKLFF	-	TRBV11-3	TRBJ1-4	many
TGTGCCATCAGTGACCCCCTGGACAGGGCGGCTTCAAATGGCTACACCTTC	CAISDPLDRAASNGYTF	TRBD1	TRBV10-3	TRBJ1-2	many
TGTGCCAGCAGCGTAGCGCGAGGTAACCTCCCAGGGCTAGGCTACACCTTC	CASSVARGNLPGLGYTF	-	TRBV9	TRBJ1-2	-